The rows below give T cell receptor beta chains drawn from one sample of a study of shared clonotypes between healthy human individuals. Some clones are missing from TCRdb's copy, which holds only in-frame ones; the method was immunoSEQ multiplex PCR. The sample lists roughly 1.4 million clones; 98% to 99% were seen once. Sequencing used naive CD4+ T cells sorted from blood. The receptors shown here come from a young man in good health. CDR3s leave out the opening cysteine and the closing phenylalanine or tryptophan.

V	J	CDR3
TRBV7-2	TRBJ1-2	ASRRGSFMGTAGYGYT
TRBV5-1	TRBJ2-2	ASQLQPGVNTGELF
TRBV7-9	TRBJ1-4	ASSANQGTNEKLF
TRBV29-1	TRBJ2-3	SVSGTDTQY
TRBV5-1	TRBJ2-3	ASSPEGADTQY
TRBV6-5	TRBJ2-7	ASSYSQTGGHEQY
TRBV7-2	TRBJ2-7	ASSRLVPYEQY
TRBV18	TRBJ2-7	ASSPLRGTEQY
TRBV7-2	TRBJ1-1	ASSLRGSTEAF
TRBV18	TRBJ2-1	ASSLSNEQF
TRBV7-6	TRBJ2-3	ASSLYEGRTDTQY
TRBV10-2	TRBJ2-1	ASSEARTGLLYNEQF
TRBV7-7	TRBJ2-5	ASSLGTGGYETQY
TRBV4-2	TRBJ2-2	ASSQPGRNTGELF
TRBV30	TRBJ2-7	AWSNFRIPYEQY
TRBV13	TRBJ2-1	ASSFSGRYHNEQF
TRBV25-1	TRBJ2-7	ASSASPRQGGHEQY
TRBV19	TRBJ1-1	ASSMRAGSTTEAF
TRBV2	TRBJ1-1	ASRRDGDGAEAF
TRBV28	TRBJ2-7	ASSGETGYYYEQY
TRBV5-1	TRBJ2-7	ASSPLGVSGKNSYEQY
TRBV7-9	TRBJ1-2	ASSLIGGVSGYT
TRBV7-2	TRBJ2-5	ASSLVWQGETQY
TRBV5-6	TRBJ2-7	ASRPRPTSYEQY
TRBV18	TRBJ2-3	ASAPLAGGLKGDTQY
TRBV27	TRBJ2-1	ASSFGSSGYNEQF
TRBV5-1	TRBJ1-2	ASSLVTDRRGYT
TRBV20-1	TRBJ1-1	SVGGNTEAF
TRBV5-4	TRBJ1-2	ASSRDIRGYT
TRBV7-2	TRBJ2-7	ASSRTGTGLYEQY
TRBV27	TRBJ2-5	ASSSGLGETQY
TRBV28	TRBJ2-5	ASNELAGGAGKTQY
TRBV5-1	TRBJ2-3	ASSLRTSGSADTQY
TRBV9	TRBJ2-1	ASSATSGSSNEQF
TRBV5-1	TRBJ2-7	ASSDSGEQY
TRBV27	TRBJ1-1	ASSPGQVLQNTEAF
TRBV11-1	TRBJ2-6	ASSHLPAGANVLT
TRBV4-2	TRBJ2-3	ASGRSASGRSPTDTQY
TRBV2	TRBJ1-1	ASSDPGQSNTEAF
TRBV18	TRBJ1-2	ASSGQGYGYT
TRBV4-1	TRBJ2-1	ASSQAPSGSSNEQF
TRBV18	TRBJ2-7	ASSPHGDSYEQY
TRBV9	TRBJ2-7	ASSARSGESYEQY
TRBV28	TRBJ2-7	ASSSTPGLAH
TRBV5-1	TRBJ2-2	ASSFRLARTGELF
TRBV18	TRBJ2-3	ASSLGTSGSADTQY
TRBV9	TRBJ2-4	ASSPSGGTKNIQY
TRBV25-1	TRBJ2-1	ASSDGYAGVYNEQF
TRBV25-1	TRBJ2-5	ASSEDSGRKETQY